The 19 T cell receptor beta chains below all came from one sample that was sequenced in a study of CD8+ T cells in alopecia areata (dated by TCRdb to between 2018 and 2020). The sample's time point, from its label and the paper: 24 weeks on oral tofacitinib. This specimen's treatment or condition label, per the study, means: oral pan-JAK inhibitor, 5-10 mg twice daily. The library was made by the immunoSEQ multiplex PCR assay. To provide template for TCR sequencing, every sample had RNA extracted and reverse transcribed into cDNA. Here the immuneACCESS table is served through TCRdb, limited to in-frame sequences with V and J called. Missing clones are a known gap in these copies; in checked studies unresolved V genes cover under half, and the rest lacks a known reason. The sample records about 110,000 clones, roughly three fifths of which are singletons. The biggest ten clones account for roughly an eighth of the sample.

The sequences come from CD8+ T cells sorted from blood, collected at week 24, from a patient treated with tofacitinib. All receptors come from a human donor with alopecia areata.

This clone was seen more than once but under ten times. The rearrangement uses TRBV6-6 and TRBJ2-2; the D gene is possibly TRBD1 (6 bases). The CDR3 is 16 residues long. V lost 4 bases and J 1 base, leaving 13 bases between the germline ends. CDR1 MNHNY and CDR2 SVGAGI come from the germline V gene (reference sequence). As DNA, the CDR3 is TGTGCCAGCAGTTCCCGGGCCAGGGGGAACACCGGGGAGCTGTTTTTT. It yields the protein CASSSRARGNTGELFF.

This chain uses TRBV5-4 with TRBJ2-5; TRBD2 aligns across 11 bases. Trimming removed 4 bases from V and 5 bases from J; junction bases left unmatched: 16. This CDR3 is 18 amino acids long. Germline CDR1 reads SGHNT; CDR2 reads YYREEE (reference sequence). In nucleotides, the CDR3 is TGTGCCAGCAGCACCTTAAGATCCGGGACTAGCGGCTTGGAGACCCAGTACTTC. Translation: CASSTLRSGTSGLETQYF.

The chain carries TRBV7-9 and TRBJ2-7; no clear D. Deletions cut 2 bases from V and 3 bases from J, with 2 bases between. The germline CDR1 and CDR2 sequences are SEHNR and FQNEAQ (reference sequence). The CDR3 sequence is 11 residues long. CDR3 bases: TGTGCCAGCAGCTTAATCTACGAGCAGTACTTC. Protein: CASSLIYEQYF.

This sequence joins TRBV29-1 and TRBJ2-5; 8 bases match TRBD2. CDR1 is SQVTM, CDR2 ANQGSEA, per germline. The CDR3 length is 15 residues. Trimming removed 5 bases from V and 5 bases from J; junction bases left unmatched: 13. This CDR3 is CSVSLGGGDQETQYF. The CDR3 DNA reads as TGCAGCGTTTCTCTCGGGGGGGGTGATCAGGAGACCCAGTACTTC.

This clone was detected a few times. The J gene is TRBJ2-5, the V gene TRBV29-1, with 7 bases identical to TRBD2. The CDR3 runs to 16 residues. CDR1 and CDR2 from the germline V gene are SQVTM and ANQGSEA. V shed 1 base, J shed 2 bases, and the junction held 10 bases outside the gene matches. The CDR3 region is CSVEGWVGRAQETQYF. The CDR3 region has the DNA TGCAGCGTTGAAGGTTGGGTAGGGAGGGCTCAAGAGACCCAGTACTTC.

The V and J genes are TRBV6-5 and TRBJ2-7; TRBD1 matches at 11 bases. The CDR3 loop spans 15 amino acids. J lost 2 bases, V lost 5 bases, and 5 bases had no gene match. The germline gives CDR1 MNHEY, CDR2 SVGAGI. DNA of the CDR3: TGTGCCAGCAGTCCGGGACAGGGGGGCGCCTACGAGCAGTACTTC. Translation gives CASSPGQGGAYEQYF.

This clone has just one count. The CDR3 reads CSVVSVPDTQYF. As DNA, the CDR3 is TGCAGCGTTGTTTCCGTCCCAGATACGCAGTATTTT. The chain couples TRBV29-1 to TRBJ2-3; D remains unclear. Looked up from germline, CDR1 is SQVTM and CDR2 is ANQGSEA. There are 12 residues in the CDR3. Trimming pared 4 bases from V and 4 bases from J, leaving 9 bases between.

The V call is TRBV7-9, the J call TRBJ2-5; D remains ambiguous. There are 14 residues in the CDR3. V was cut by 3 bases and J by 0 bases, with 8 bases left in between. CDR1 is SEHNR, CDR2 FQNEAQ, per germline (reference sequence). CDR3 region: CASSFVGNQETQYF. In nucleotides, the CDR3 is TGTGCCAGCAGCTTTGTAGGGAACCAAGAGACCCAGTACTTC.

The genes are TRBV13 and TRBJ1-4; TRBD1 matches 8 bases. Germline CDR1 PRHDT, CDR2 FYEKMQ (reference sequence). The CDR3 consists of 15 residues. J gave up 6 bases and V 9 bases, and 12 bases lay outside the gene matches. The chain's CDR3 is CASSGGGQGDEKLFF. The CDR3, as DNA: TGTGCCAGTTCGGGGGGTGGACAGGGCGATGAAAAACTGTTTTTT.

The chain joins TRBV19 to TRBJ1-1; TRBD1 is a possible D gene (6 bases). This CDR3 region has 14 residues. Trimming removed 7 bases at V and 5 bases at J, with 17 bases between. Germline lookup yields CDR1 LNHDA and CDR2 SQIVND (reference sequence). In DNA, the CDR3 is TGTGCCAGTACAGACCTGGGTACAGGGACTGAAGCTTTCTTT. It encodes CASTDLGTGTEAFF.

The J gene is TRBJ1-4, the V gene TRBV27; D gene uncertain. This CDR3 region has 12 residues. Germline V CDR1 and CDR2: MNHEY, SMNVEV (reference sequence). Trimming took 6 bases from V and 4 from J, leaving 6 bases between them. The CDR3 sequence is CASRSHNEKLFF. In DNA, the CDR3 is TGTGCCAGCAGGAGTCATAATGAAAAACTGTTTTTT.

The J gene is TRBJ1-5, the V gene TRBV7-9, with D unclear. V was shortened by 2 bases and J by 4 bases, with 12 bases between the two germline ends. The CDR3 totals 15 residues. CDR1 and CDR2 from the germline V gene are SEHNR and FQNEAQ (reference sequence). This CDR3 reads CASSLTTAPNQPQHF. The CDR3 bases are TGTGCCAGCAGCTTAACTACAGCACCGAATCAGCCCCAGCATTTT.

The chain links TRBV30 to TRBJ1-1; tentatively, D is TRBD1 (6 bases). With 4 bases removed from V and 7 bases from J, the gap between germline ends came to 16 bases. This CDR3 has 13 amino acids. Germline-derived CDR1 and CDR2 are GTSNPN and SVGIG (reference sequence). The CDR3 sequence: CAWNREQRGEAFF. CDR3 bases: TGTGCCTGGAACAGGGAGCAGCGGGGTGAAGCTTTCTTT.

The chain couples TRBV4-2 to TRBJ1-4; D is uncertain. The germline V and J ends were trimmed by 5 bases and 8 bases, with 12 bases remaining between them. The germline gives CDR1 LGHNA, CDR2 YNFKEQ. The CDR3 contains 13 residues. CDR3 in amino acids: CASSLGVPEKLFF. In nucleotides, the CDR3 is TGTGCCAGCAGCTTGGGAGTGCCGGAAAAACTGTTTTTT.

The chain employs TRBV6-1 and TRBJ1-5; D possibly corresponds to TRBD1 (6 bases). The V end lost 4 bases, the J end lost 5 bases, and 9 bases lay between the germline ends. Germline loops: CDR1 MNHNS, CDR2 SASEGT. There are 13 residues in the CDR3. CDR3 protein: CASSGQGHQPQHF. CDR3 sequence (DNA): TGTGCCAGCAGTGGGCAGGGGCATCAGCCCCAGCATTTT.

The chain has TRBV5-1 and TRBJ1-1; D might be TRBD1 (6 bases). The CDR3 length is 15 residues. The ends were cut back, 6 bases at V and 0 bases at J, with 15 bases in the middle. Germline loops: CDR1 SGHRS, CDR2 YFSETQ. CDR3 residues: CASNLETGMNTEAFF. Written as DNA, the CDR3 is TGCGCCAGCAATTTGGAGACAGGTATGAACACTGAAGCTTTCTTT.

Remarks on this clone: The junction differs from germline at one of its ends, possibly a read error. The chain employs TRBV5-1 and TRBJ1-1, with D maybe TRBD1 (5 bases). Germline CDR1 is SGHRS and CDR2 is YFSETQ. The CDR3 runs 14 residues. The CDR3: CASSWDGPNTEAFF. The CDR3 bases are TGCGCCAGCAGCTGGGACGGGCCCAACACTGAAGCCTTCTTT.

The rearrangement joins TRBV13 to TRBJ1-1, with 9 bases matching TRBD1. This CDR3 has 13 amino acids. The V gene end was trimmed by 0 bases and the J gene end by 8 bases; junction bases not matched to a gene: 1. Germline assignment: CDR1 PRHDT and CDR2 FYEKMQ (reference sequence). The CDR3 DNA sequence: TGTGCCAGCAGCTTAGGGGGACAGGGAGAAGCTTTCTTT. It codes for CASSLGGQGEAFF.

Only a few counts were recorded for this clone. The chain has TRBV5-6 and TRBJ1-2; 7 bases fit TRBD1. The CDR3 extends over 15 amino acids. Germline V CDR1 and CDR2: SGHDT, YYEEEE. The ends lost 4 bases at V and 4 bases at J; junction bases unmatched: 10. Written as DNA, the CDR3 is TGTGCCAGCAGCGTACAGGGGCAAAACTCCTATGGCTACACCTTC. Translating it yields CASSVQGQNSYGYTF.